These 13 T cell receptor beta chains share one sample of origin, sequenced in a study of blood T cell repertoires in COVID-19. Measured with immunoSEQ multiplex PCR; TCRdb has only the in-frame clones, and not every one. The table lists under 300,000 clones, roughly 77% of them singletons. Sequencing was done on a sample of peripheral blood. The receptors originated from a woman of 80 years or more with acute or convalescent COVID-19.

This clone is a singleton in its sample. CDR3 sequence: CASSLEAGVEQYF. DNA of the CDR3: TGTGCCAGCAGCTTGGAAGCGGGAGTTGAGCAGTACTTC. The genes are TRBV11-3 and TRBJ2-7; the match to TRBD2 covers 8 bases. The CDR3 is 13 residues long. CDR1 is SGHNT, CDR2 YENEEA, per germline. V lost 3 bases, J lost 7 bases, and 5 bases stayed unmatched.

This chain joins TRBV6-5 and TRBJ2-7, with 8 bases identical to TRBD1. V was pared by 7 bases and J by 8 bases, with 13 bases of the junction left unmatched. CDR3 length: 14 amino acids. In germline, CDR1 is MNHEY, CDR2 SVGAGI. The CDR3 DNA reads as TGTGCCAGCACCCTGAGGGGACAGGTCACAAAGCAGTACTTC. It translates to CASTLRGQVTKQYF.

V and J are TRBV5-1 and TRBJ2-3, with D possibly matching TRBD2 (6 bases). CDR3 size: 15 residues. Germline CDR1 is SGHRS and CDR2 is YFSETQ. The germline V and J ends were trimmed by 4 bases and 2 bases, with 14 bases remaining between them. The CDR3 nucleotides are TGCGCCAGCAGCCGCACTGAGCGGGTCACAGATACGCAGTATTTT. Amino acids: CASSRTERVTDTQYF.

This chain links TRBV6-5 with TRBJ1-2, with 7 bases that match TRBD1. Looked up from germline, CDR1 is MNHEY and CDR2 is SVGAGI. The CDR3 sequence is 14 residues long. The J segment lost 5 bases and the V segment lost 4 bases, leaving 7 bases of the junction unmatched. The CDR3 region is CASSFSGQSYGYTF. The CDR3 DNA is TGTGCCAGCAGTTTCTCGGGACAGTCATATGGCTACACCTTC.

This clone was seen only a few times. The rearrangement links TRBV27 to TRBJ2-1; no clear D. The V end lost 4 bases, the J end lost 0 bases, and 7 bases lay between the germline ends. Germline loops: CDR1 MNHEY, CDR2 SMNVEV (reference sequence). The CDR3 is made up of 14 amino acids. Here the CDR3 DNA reads TGTGCCAGCAGTTCCCCAAACTCCTACAATGAGCAGTTCTTC. It translates to CASSSPNSYNEQFF.

The V and J genes are TRBV30 and TRBJ2-7; D might be TRBD1 (6 bases). V was cut by 1 base and J by 2 bases, with 9 bases left in between. CDR3 length: 13 residues. The V gene's germline CDR1 is GTSNPN and CDR2 SVGIG (reference sequence). The CDR3 DNA is TGTGCCTGGAGTGAGGGGGACGCCTACGAGCAGTACTTC. It yields the protein CAWSEGDAYEQYF.

The rearrangement joins TRBV7-3 to TRBJ1-5; unclear D gene. Germline CDR1 is SGHTA and CDR2 is FQGTGA. CDR3 size: 11 residues. The CDR3 loop is CSGREGQPQHF. DNA for the CDR3: TGTTCCGGGAGGGAAGGCCAGCCCCAGCATTTT.

This chain connects TRBV18 to TRBJ2-5; 9 bases are a match to TRBD1. CDR3 length equals 14 residues. The germline CDR1 and CDR2 sequences are KGHSH and LQKENI. V dropped 3 bases and J dropped 4; count of bases not matched to a gene: 3. In DNA, the CDR3 is TGTGCCAGCTCACCTCAGACAGGGGGAGAGACCCAGTACTTC. This encodes CASSPQTGGETQYF. Variable domain in full (rest from reference TRBV18 and TRBJ2-5): NAGVMQNPRHLVRRRGQEARLRCSPMKGHSHVYWYRQLPEEGLKFMVYLQKENIIDESGMPKERFSAEFPKEGPSILRIQQVVRGDSAAYFCASSPQTGGETQYFGPGTRLLVL.

The V and J genes are TRBV5-5 and TRBJ2-2; D ambiguous. The CDR3 contains 17 residues. V was cut by 4 bases and J by 2 bases, with 18 bases left in between. Germline CDR1 and CDR2: SGHKS and YYEKEE (reference sequence). The chain's CDR3 is CASSRTESPRNTGELFF. DNA for the CDR3: TGTGCCAGCAGCCGAACAGAATCCCCTCGAAACACCGGGGAGCTGTTTTTT.

This clone was observed a handful of times. The rearrangement joins TRBV11-3 to TRBJ1-1; 8 nucleotides align to TRBD1. This CDR3 has 14 residues. The ends lost 3 bases at V and 6 bases at J; junction bases unmatched: 6. Germline V CDR1 and CDR2: SGHNT, YENEEA. The CDR3 bases are TGTGCCAGCAGCTTGGGCAGGGGGCATGCTGAAGCTTTCTTT. Residues: CASSLGRGHAEAFF.

This clone was found many times. The chain joins TRBV7-2 to TRBJ2-7, with 7 positions matching TRBD2. Germline assignment: CDR1 SGHTA and CDR2 FQGNSA. The CDR3 is made up of 15 amino acids. Germline trimming cut 1 base from V and 4 bases from J; bases unmatched to any gene: 7. CDR3 residues: CASSLVRLAVYEQYF. CDR3 DNA: TGTGCCAGCAGCTTAGTTAGACTAGCCGTTTACGAGCAGTACTTC.

This CDR3 is CASREPSGTGELFF. The DNA of the CDR3 is TGTGCCAGCAGGGAACCTTCAGGGACCGGGGAGCTGTTTTTT. The V gene is TRBV2, the J gene TRBJ2-2, with a weak D call TRBD1 (5 bases). The CDR3 is 14 amino acids. CDR1 and CDR2 (germline): SNHLY, FYNNEI. Trimming cost V 6 bases and J 5 bases, with 13 bases left between them.

The CDR3 loop reads CASSADTAGSYEQYF. CDR3 in DNA: TGCGCCAGCAGTGCCGACACCGCGGGCTCCTACGAGCAGTACTTC. The genes are TRBV10-2 and TRBJ2-7; D might be TRBD2 (5 bases). Germline V gene data show CDR1 as WSHSY and CDR2 as SAAADI. The ends were cut back, 4 bases at V and 0 bases at J, with 13 bases in the middle. The CDR3 loop spans 15 amino acids.